What follows describes a single T cell receptor (beta chain). This CDR3 is built from 16 residues. The V gene lost 6 bases and the J gene lost 4 bases, with 19 bases spanning the gap. The germline V gene encodes CDR1 MNHNY and CDR2 SVGAGI (reference sequence). The data stem from a study of blood T cell repertoires in COVID-19. Generated by immunoSEQ multiplex PCR, the TCRdb table keeps only in-frame clones and is missing some. This table holds roughly 220,000 clones, around 84% found once. The clonotype comes from a woman in her sixties who had recovered from COVID-19. The sequencing input was peripheral blood. The gene calls are TRBV6-6 and TRBJ2-1; D possibly corresponds to TRBD2 (7 bases). The CDR3 sequence: CASRAIGGAIYNEQFF. The CDR3 DNA sequence: TGTGCCAGCAGGGCGATTGGGGGGGCCATTTACAATGAGCAGTTCTTC.